Included here is one T cell receptor beta chain sequence, with context. These data originate in a study of blood T cell repertoires in COVID-19. Study summary: Samples taken during acute and convalescent COVID-19 were collected in the United States, Italy and Spain.

In the original processing: Estimates of nucleated cell counts were drawn from the amplification of reference gene primers. Profiling relied on immunoSEQ multiplex PCR, and the TCRdb table lists in-frame clones only, not all of them. V and J calls and clone size come straight from that table; D and trimming were deduced from the DNA. The profile shows 450,000 or so clones, over 85% of them singletons. This TCR was sampled from a man between 18 and 35 years old with COVID-19, enrolled during active disease. The source material was peripheral blood.

The chain's CDR3 is CASSLLQASEQFF. DNA for the CDR3: TGTGCCAGCAGTCTACTACAGGCAAGTGAGCAGTTCTTC. The chain uses TRBV11-2 and TRBJ2-1; D is possibly TRBD1 (5 bases). The CDR3 is 13 residues long. Germline-derived CDR1 and CDR2 are SGHAT and FQNNGV. The V gene lost 6 bases and the J gene lost 9 bases, with 15 bases spanning the gap. The variable domain in full, completed from reference TRBV11-2 and TRBJ2-1, reads EAGVAQSPRYKIIEKRQSVAFWCNPISGHATLYWYQQILGQGPKLLIQFQNNGVVDDSQLPKDRFSAERLKGVDSTLKIQPAKLEDSAVYLCASSLLQASEQFFGPGTRLTVL.